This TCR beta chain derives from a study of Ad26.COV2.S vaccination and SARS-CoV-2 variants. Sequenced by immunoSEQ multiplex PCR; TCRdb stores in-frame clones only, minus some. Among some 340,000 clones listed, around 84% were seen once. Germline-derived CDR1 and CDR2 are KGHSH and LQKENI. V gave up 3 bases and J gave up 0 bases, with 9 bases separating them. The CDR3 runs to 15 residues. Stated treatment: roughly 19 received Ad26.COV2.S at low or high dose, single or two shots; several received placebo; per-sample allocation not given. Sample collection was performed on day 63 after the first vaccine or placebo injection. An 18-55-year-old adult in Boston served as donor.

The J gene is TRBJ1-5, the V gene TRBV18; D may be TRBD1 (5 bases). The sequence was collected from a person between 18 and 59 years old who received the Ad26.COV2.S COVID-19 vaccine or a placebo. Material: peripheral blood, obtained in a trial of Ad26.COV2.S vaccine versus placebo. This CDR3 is CASSPGQDSNQPQHF. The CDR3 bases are TGTGCCAGCTCACCCGGACAAGATAGCAATCAGCCCCAGCATTTT.